This is a list of T cell receptor beta chains from one sample in a study of blood T cell repertoires in COVID-19. Measured with immunoSEQ multiplex PCR; TCRdb has only the in-frame clones, and not every one. Of more than 200,000 clones in the sample, approximately 91% were seen once. Sequences were obtained from peripheral blood. These receptors all stem from a human donor in a cohort sampled during active COVID-19. Each CDR3 is given with its conserved first and last residue. The D gene is left open where the match is weak. Where a row states a size, it is once, few, many or the class of an expanded clone; other rows omit it.

d_call	clone_size	v_call	j_call	cdr3_aa	cdr3_nt
-	once	TRBV5-1	TRBJ1-4	CASSMDSRNEKLFF	TGCGCCAGCAGCATGGACAGCAGGAATGAAAAACTGTTTTTT
-	-	TRBV7-2	TRBJ1-2	CASSETVNYGYTF	TGTGCCAGCAGCGAGACAGTAAACTATGGCTACACCTTC
-	once	TRBV14	TRBJ2-3	CASSQLGHATSTDTQYF	TGTGCCAGCAGCCAATTGGGACATGCCACTAGCACAGATACGCAGTATTTT
-	-	TRBV12-5	TRBJ1-4	CASGLGGTNEKLFF	TGTGCTAGTGGTCTAGGAGGAACTAATGAAAAACTGTTTTTT
-	-	TRBV3-1/TRBV3-2	TRBJ1-5	CASSQDINQPQHF	TGTGCCAGCAGCCAAGATATCAATCAGCCCCAGCATTTT
-	-	TRBV30	TRBJ1-4	CAWSVQQGHEKLFF	TGTGCCTGGAGTGTACAGCAGGGTCACGAAAAACTGTTTTTT
TRBD1	-	TRBV9	TRBJ2-7	CASSSGTDIFF	TGTGCCAGCAGTTCCGGGACAGATATATTCTTC
-	-	TRBV10-3	TRBJ2-7	CAISGGHEQYF	TGTGCCATCAGTGGGGGCCACGAGCAGTACTTC
TRBD1	-	TRBV27	TRBJ1-1	CASSLSKQRGPNEAFF	TGTGCCAGCAGTTTATCGAAACAGAGGGGGCCGAATGAAGCTTTCTTT
-	-	TRBV5-1	TRBJ1-2	CASSSPPTLPLGQNYGYTF	TGCGCCAGCAGCTCCCCCCCCACCCTTCCGCTTGGACAGAACTATGGCTACACCTTC
-	-	TRBV4-1	TRBJ2-7	CASSQVFPSDSSYEQYF	TGCGCCAGCAGCCAAGTTTTCCCCTCAGACAGCTCCTACGAGCAGTACTTC
TRBD2	-	TRBV7-6	TRBJ2-2	CASSLAGGSLWTGELFF	TGTGCCAGCAGCTTAGCGGGGGGGAGTTTGTGGACCGGGGAGCTGTTTTTT
TRBD2	-	TRBV7-3	TRBJ2-7	CASSSGLAGGRSYEQYF	TGTGCCAGCAGCTCGGGACTAGCGGGAGGACGCTCCTACGAGCAGTACTTC
TRBD1	-	TRBV29-1	TRBJ2-1	CSVEEPGQGSYNEQFF	TGCAGCGTTGAAGAACCAGGACAGGGGTCTTACAATGAGCAGTTCTTC
TRBD2	-	TRBV7-9	TRBJ2-1	CASSSETSGGPSSYNEQFF	TGTGCCAGCAGCTCTGAGACTAGCGGGGGCCCTAGCTCCTACAATGAGCAGTTCTTC
-	-	TRBV5-1	TRBJ1-1	CASSLGGRAGTEAFF	TGCGCCAGCAGCTTGGGAGGCAGGGCCGGCACTGAAGCTTTCTTT
-	-	TRBV7-2	TRBJ1-6	CASSSTPRGVNSPLHF	TGTGCCAGCAGCTCCACACCCAGGGGAGTGAATTCACCCCTCCACTTT
TRBD1	-	TRBV19	TRBJ2-4	CASSRDRGLTRRDIQYF	TGTGCCAGTAGTAGGGACAGGGGGCTAACACGGAGAGACATTCAGTACTTC
TRBD2	-	TRBV19	TRBJ2-1	CASSQAGKQFF	TGTGCCAGTAGTCAAGCGGGAAAGCAGTTCTTC
-	-	TRBV1	TRBJ2-7	CTSSQDGWSREGYEQYF	TGCACCAGCAGCCAAGATGGTTGGAGCCGCGAGGGCTACGAGCAGTACTTC
TRBD2	-	TRBV4-3	TRBJ2-3	CASSEQTSGDTQYF	TGCGCCAGCAGCGAGCAGACTAGCGGGGATACGCAGTATTTT
-	few	TRBV28	TRBJ2-6	CASSLSRAGANVLTF	TGTGCCAGCAGTTTATCGAGGGCTGGGGCCAACGTCCTGACTTTC
-	-	TRBV6-5	TRBJ1-1	CASRLGQRGTEAFF	TGTGCCAGCCGTCTGGGGCAGCGAGGCACTGAAGCTTTCTTT